Below, one T cell receptor beta chain is given with its context. The same CDR3 is also encoded by other DNA sequences in this sample. CDR3 length equals 15 residues. Losses at the gene ends were 5 bases for V and 3 bases for J; bases not matched to a gene: 9. CDR1 is SGHVS and CDR2 is FNYEAQ in the germline V gene. PCR was performed using 60 Vbeta and 13 Jbeta primers. As processed by the authors: Counted up in a later analysis, unique TCR beta chains came to some 72 million, with roughly 11 million shared. Profiling relied on immunoSEQ multiplex PCR, and the TCRdb table lists in-frame clones only, not all of them. The D gene and trimming were derived from the DNA, and the V and J assignments and clone size from that table. The sample has 100,000 to 130,000 clones; approximately 84% are singletons. The sample comes from a study of cytomegalovirus exposure and HLA in healthy donors.

The genes are TRBV7-6 and TRBJ2-5, with 7 positions matching TRBD2. The sample comprised PBMCs. This receptor was taken from a man between 25 and 39 years old in good health and CMV-seronegative. The CDR3, as DNA: TGTGCCAGCAGCCTGGCGCGGGGGATAGAAGAGACCCAGTACTTC. It is translated as CASSLARGIEETQYF.